This is a list of T cell receptor beta chains from one sample in a study of human thymus T cells. Data came from immunoSEQ multiplex PCR; TCRdb stores just in-frame clones and leaves some out. The repertoire holds tens of thousands of clones, with approximately 95% as singletons. The sample was blood. The origin of the receptors is a boy under three years old with a congenital heart defect but otherwise immunologically healthy. Each CDR3 is given with its conserved first and last residue. D genes are given only for firm matches. Part of the rows lack a size; the others show once, few, many or a class for expanded clones.

d_call | cdr3_length | clone_size | j_call | v_call | cdr3_aa | cdr3_nt
TRBD2 | 15 | NA | TRBJ2-1 | TRBV27 | CASRPLAGRHNEQFF | TGTGCCAGCAGGCCCTTAGCGGGAAGGCACAATGAGCAGTTCTTC
TRBD2 | 15 | NA | TRBJ2-3 | TRBV9 | CASSVEAGATDTQYF | TGTGCCAGCAGCGTAGAAGCGGGGGCCACAGATACGCAGTATTTT
TRBD1 | 14 | NA | TRBJ1-6 | TRBV10-3 | CATWDSSYNSPLHF | TGTGCCACTTGGGACAGCTCCTATAATTCACCCCTCCACTTT
NA | 14 | NA | TRBJ2-5 | TRBV21-1 | CASSKEQLRITQYF | TGTGCCAGCAGCAAAGAACAGCTCCGAATCACCCAGTACTTC
NA | 13 | NA | TRBJ2-7 | TRBV7-9 | CASSLAGSYEQYF | TGTGCCAGCAGCTTAGCGGGCTCCTACGAGCAGTACTTC
NA | 11 | once | TRBJ2-7 | TRBV6-5 | CASSYGTEQYF | TGTGCCAGCAGTTATGGAACCGAGCAGTACTTC
NA | 17 | NA | TRBJ1-6 | TRBV5-6 | CASSLAKGGAYNSPLHF | TGTGCCAGCAGCTTGGCTAAAGGGGGGGCCTATAATTCACCCCTCCACTTT
NA | 17 | NA | TRBJ2-2 | TRBV27 | CASNERRSGPRTGELFF | TGTGCCAGCAACGAAAGGCGGAGCGGCCCGAGGACCGGGGAGCTGTTTTTT
TRBD2 | 19 | NA | TRBJ2-3 | TRBV18 | CASSPSGLAGGASTDTQYF | TGTGCCAGCTCACCAAGCGGGCTAGCGGGGGGGGCCAGCACAGATACGCAGTATTTT
NA | 13 | NA | TRBJ2-1 | TRBV7-3 | CASSLSSYNEQFF | TGTGCCAGCAGCTTAAGTTCCTACAATGAGCAGTTCTTC
TRBD2 | 16 | NA | TRBJ2-7 | TRBV6-5 | CASSYSGLAGAYEQYF | TGTGCCAGCAGTTACTCTGGACTAGCGGGAGCCTACGAGCAGTACTTC
NA | 18 | NA | TRBJ1-2 | TRBV11-2 | CASSSEGGFRSRNYGYTF | TGTGCCAGCAGCTCCGAGGGGGGTTTCAGAAGCCGTAACTATGGCTACACCTTC
TRBD2 | 15 | NA | TRBJ2-7 | TRBV9 | CASSVSLADTYEQYF | TGTGCCAGCAGCGTTAGTCTAGCGGACACCTACGAGCAGTACTTC
TRBD2 | 16 | NA | TRBJ2-7 | TRBV6-5 | CASSSLSGVRSYEQYF | TGTGCCAGCAGTTCCCTTAGCGGGGTCCGAAGTTACGAGCAGTACTTC
NA | 15 | NA | TRBJ1-2 | TRBV19 | CASSIGSNRNYGYTF | TGTGCCAGTAGTATTGGTTCCAATAGAAACTATGGCTACACCTTC
NA | 12 | NA | TRBJ2-7 | TRBV2 | CASSPFGREQYF | TGTGCCAGTAGCCCCTTTGGGCGGGAGCAGTACTTC
TRBD2 | 14 | NA | TRBJ2-7 | TRBV5-1 | CASSLGTSSYEQYF | TGCGCCAGCAGCTTGGGGACTAGCTCCTACGAGCAGTACTTC